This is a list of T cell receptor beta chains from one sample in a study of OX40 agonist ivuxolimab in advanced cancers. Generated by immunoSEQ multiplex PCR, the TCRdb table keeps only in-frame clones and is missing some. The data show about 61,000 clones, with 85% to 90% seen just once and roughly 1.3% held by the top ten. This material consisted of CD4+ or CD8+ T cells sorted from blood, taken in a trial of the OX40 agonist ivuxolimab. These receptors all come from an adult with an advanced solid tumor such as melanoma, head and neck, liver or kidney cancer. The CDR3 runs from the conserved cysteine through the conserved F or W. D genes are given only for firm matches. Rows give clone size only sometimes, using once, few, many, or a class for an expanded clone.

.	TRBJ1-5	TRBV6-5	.	CASSWTRDDQPQHF	TGTGCCAGCAGTTGGACCAGGGACGATCAGCCCCAGCATTTT
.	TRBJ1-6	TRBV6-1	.	CAGSGKQYNSPLHF	TGTGCCGGAAGTGGAAAACAGTATAATTCACCCCTCCACTTT
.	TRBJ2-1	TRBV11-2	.	CASSPPGRRTNVNEQFF	TGTGCCAGCAGCCCCCCGGGCAGGAGGACTAACGTCAATGAGCAGTTCTTC
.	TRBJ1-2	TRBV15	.	CATSRDVRNGYTF	TGTGCCACCAGCAGAGATGTTAGGAATGGCTACACCTTC
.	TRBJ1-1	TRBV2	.	CASSEEGLIVTEAFF	TGTGCCAGCAGTGAAGAGGGCCTCATTGTGACTGAAGCTTTCTTT
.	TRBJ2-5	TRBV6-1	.	CASRSGETQYF	TGTGCCAGCAGGTCGGGGGAGACCCAGTACTTC
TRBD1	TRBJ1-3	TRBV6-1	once	CARIKDRVRNTIYF	TGTGCCAGAATCAAGGACAGGGTGAGAAACACCATATATTTT
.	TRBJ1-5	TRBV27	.	CASSLWPPDSPSNQPQHF	TGTGCCAGCAGTTTATGGCCCCCGGACAGTCCGAGCAATCAGCCCCAGCATTTT
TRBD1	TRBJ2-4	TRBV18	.	CASSPQGAPLLAKNIQYF	TGTGCCAGCTCACCACAGGGGGCCCCACTTCTAGCCAAAAACATTCAGTACTTC
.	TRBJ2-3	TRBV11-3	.	CASSFGGSRTAQYF	TGTGCCAGCAGCTTTGGCGGGAGCAGGACAGCTCAGTATTTT
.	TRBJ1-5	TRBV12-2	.	CASRLGGSQPQHF	TGTGCAAGTCGCTTAGGCGGGTCTCAGCCCCAGCATTTT
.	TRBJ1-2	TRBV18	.	CASSPGALDITRVYTF	TGTGCCAGCTCACCAGGAGCCCTCGACATAACCCGGGTCTACACCTTC
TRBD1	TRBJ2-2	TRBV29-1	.	CSTGGSTGELFF	TGCAGCACAGGGGGTAGTACCGGGGAGCTGTTTTTT
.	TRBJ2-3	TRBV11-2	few	CASSFRRTDTQYF	TGTGCCAGCAGCTTCCGGCGCACAGATACGCAGTATTTT
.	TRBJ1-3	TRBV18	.	CASSPALVSGNTIYF	TGTGCCAGCTCACCAGCTTTAGTATCTGGAAACACCATATATTTT
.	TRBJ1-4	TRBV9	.	CASSSRWGSPNEKLFF	TGTGCCAGCAGCTCGCGGTGGGGAAGTCCTAATGAAAAACTGTTTTTT
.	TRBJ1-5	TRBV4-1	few	CASSLQASGEPQHF	TGCGCCAGCAGCCTCCAGGCTTCGGGAGAGCCCCAGCATTTT
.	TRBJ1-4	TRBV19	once	CASSITTPATNEKLFF	TGTGCCAGTAGTATCACCACACCCGCAACTAATGAAAAACTGTTTTTT
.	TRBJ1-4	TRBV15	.	CATSRERGELFF	TGTGCCACCAGCAGAGAGAGGGGGGAACTGTTTTTT
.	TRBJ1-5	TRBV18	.	CASSPGLSNQPQHF	TGTGCCAGCTCACCAGGACTGAGCAATCAGCCCCAGCATTTT
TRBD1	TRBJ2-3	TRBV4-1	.	CASSQVSGGGTDTQYF	TGCGCCAGCAGCCAAGTTTCAGGGGGTGGAACAGATACGCAGTATTTT
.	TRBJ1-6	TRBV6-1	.	CATPSQGSYNSPLHF	TGTGCCACACCTTCTCAGGGGAGCTATAATTCACCCCTCCACTTT
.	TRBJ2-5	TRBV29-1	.	CSVDGETQYF	TGCAGCGTTGACGGGGAGACCCAGTACTTC
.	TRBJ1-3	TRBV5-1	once	CASSLEGTGGNTIYF	TGCGCCAGCAGCTTGGAAGGGACGGGAGGAAACACCATATATTTT
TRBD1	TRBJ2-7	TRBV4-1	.	CASSQPGTGGRQYF	TGCGCCAGCAGCCAACCCGGGACAGGGGGCCGACAGTACTTC
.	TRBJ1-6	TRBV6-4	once	CASSPQGGGFNSPLHF	TGTGCCAGCAGCCCTCAGGGAGGCGGCTTTAATTCACCCCTCCACTTT
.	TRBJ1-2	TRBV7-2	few	CASSLGSSYGYTF	TGTGCCAGCAGCTTGGGGTCCTCCTATGGCTACACCTTC
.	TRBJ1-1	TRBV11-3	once	CASSLEPGRCGTEAFF	TGTGCCAGCAGCTTAGAGCCGGGTCGGTGCGGCACTGAAGCTTTCTTT
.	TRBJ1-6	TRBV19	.	CASSLLGNSPLHF	TGTGCCAGTAGCCTTCTGGGAAATTCACCCCTCCACTTT
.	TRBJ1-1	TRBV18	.	CASSPRGSNTEAFF	TGTGCCAGCTCCCCCCGGGGCTCGAACACTGAAGCTTTCTTT
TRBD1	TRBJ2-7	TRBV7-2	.	CASSQGGQGSSYEQYF	TGTGCCAGCAGCCAAGGGGGACAGGGGAGTTCCTACGAGCAGTACTTC
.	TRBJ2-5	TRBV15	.	CATSRGGLSSGTQYF	TGTGCCACCAGCAGGGGGGGACTCTCTTCGGGGACCCAGTACTTC
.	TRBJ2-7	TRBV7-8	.	CASSLSGSYEQYF	TGTGCCAGCAGCCTCAGCGGATCTTACGAGCAGTACTTC
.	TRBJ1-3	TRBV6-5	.	CASSYGQAGNTIYF	TGTGCCAGCAGTTACGGGCAGGCTGGAAACACCATATATTTT
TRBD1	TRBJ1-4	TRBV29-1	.	CSFAQGALNEKLFF	TGCAGCTTTGCTCAGGGGGCGCTTAATGAAAAACTGTTTTTT
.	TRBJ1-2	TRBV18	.	CASSPTQGSSYGYTF	TGTGCCAGCTCACCTACGCAGGGGTCGAGCTATGGCTACACCTTC
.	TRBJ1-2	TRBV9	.	CASSPLKRANYGYTF	TGTGCCAGCAGCCCATTGAAAAGGGCCAACTATGGCTACACCTTC
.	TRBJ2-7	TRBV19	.	CASSLTRDGPYEQYF	TGTGCCAGTAGTCTGACCCGGGACGGACCCTACGAGCAGTACTTC
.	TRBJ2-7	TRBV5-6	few	CASSLGRATGEQYF	TGTGCCAGCAGCTTAGGCAGGGCAACGGGGGAGCAGTACTTC
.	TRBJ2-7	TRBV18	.	CASSPLENEQYF	TGTGCCAGCTCACCACTGGAAAACGAGCAGTACTTC
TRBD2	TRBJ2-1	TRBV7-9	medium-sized	CASSSSSGGVYEQFF	TGTGCCAGCAGCTCCTCTAGCGGGGGGGTCTATGAGCAGTTCTTC
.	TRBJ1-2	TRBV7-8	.	CASSLVGQALYYGYTF	TGTGCCAGCAGCTTAGTCGGGCAGGCCTTGTACTATGGCTACACCTTC
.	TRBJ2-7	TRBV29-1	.	CSVGNWDREQYF	TGCAGCGTTGGGAATTGGGATCGCGAGCAGTACTTC
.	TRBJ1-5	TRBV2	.	CASSGLLSYQPQHF	TGTGCCAGCAGCGGACTACTCAGCTATCAGCCCCAGCATTTT